The clone carrying this TCR beta chain appeared once. Its antigen remains unidentified. CDR3 length: 11 amino acids. Germline V gene lookup returns CDR1 WSHSY and CDR2 SAAADI. V was clipped by 6 bases and J by 10 bases, with 10 bases between them. TCRdb's table, derived via immunoSEQ multiplex PCR, lists solely in-frame clones and lacks some. The sample has approximately 7,800 clones; around 85% are singletons. This entry comes from a study of brain metastases from non-small cell lung cancer. Overall study results and limits: Metastases had sparse T cells but largely shared repertoires with primaries. Fewer infiltrating T cells were found in brain metastases than primaries. Compared with their matched primary tumors, 60% to 65% of brain metastases showed expanded T-cell clones.

Specimen: primary lung tumor tissue. The receptor comes from a donor aged 40 or over with non-small cell lung cancer. The chain recombines TRBV10-2 with TRBJ2-1; D unresolved. The DNA for the CDR3 is TGCGCCAGCAGCGGCGTCGGGGAGCAGTTCTTC. Translated, it gives CASSGVGEQFF.